The T cell receptor beta chain under discussion was sequenced for a study of Tregs in tolerant kidney transplant recipients. CDR1 SQVTM and CDR2 ANQGSEA come from the germline V gene. V lost 2 bases, J lost 6 bases, and 14 bases lay in between. The CDR3 contains 13 residues. Produced via immunoSEQ multiplex PCR; TCRdb's table is partial and in-frame only. The data show under 300,000 clones, around 82% seen once. A single count supports this clone. This receptor was identified in a human donor in good health. Specimen: CD4+ T cells from blood. This chain uses TRBV29-1 with TRBJ2-7; perhaps TRBD2 as D (6 bases). Here the CDR3 DNA reads TGCAGCGTTGAACGGGGACGGAGGGCCGAGCAGTACTTC. As protein: CSVERGRRAEQYF.